This T cell receptor (gamma chain) was sequenced in a study of Vδ1+ human thymocytes. For this clone: Its specificity is unknown.

Germline CDR1 reads VINAFY; CDR2 reads YDVSNSKD. With V trimmed by 6 bases and J by 3 bases, 17 bases remained unmatched. The CDR3 totals 16 residues. The study's findings and limits: Highly polyclonal TRG and TRD repertoires with Gaussian CDR3 length distributions appeared in thymus.

RNA was extracted from the cells and then reverse transcribed. The CDR3 regions were amplified by multiplex PCR from V-gene primers to a constant-region primer. TCRdb called clones anew from the multiplex PCR reads with CATT. The data show 7,500 to 10,000 gamma-chain clones, with around three fifths seen just once and roughly 1.4% held by the top ten. The chain combines TRGV5 with TRGJ1 or TRGJ2. The J gene, absent from TCRdb, was called here by matching the DNA to germline. Sequencing used Vdelta1+ gamma-delta thymocytes from the thymus. Subset in this sample: FACS-sorted CD3+ TCRalphabeta- TCRVdelta1+ TCRVdelta2- thymocytes. The receptor was isolated from a girl younger than two who had congenital heart surgery. The DNA for the CDR3 is TGTGCCACCTGGCCCTCAAAAGGGACGGTTTATTATAAGAAACTCTTT. Protein product: CATWPSKGTVYYKKLF.